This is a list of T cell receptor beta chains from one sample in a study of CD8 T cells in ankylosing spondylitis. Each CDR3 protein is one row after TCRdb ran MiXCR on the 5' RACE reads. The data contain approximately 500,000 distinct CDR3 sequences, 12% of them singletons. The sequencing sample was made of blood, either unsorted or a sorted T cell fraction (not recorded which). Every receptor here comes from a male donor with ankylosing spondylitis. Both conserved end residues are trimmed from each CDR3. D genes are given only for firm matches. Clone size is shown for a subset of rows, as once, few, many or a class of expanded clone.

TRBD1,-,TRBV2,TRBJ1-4,ASSKGQGNEKLF
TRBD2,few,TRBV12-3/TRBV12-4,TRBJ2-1,ASSLWREDYNEQF
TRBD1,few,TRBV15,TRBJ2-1,ATSAGQAYYNEQF
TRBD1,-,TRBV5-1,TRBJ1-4,ASSWDSNEKLF
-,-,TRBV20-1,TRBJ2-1,SASAMIRVHEQF
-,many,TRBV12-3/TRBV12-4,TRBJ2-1,ASRRTYSYNEQF
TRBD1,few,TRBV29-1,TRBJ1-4,SVGQGGINEKLF
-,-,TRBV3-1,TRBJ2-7,ASSQELEGSKQY
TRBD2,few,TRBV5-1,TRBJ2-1,ASSFASGRDSYNEQF
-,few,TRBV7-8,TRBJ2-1,ASSLISAYNEQF
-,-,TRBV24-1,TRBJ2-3,ATSASATTDTQY
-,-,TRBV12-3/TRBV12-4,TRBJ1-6,ASSTGARNSPLH
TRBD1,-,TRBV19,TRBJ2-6,ASSPGQANSGANVLT
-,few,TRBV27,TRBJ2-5,ASSLSAGTAKETQY
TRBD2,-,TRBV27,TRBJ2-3,ASSPTSGRWTDTQY
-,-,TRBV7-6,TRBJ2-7,ASSLRGGDGSYEQY
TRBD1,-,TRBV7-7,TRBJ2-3,ASSSGTGSTDTQY
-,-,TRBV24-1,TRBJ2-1,ATSVLGLEPDEQF
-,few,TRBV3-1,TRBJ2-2,ASSLRGASNTGELF
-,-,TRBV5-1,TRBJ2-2,ASSFSPQGGELF
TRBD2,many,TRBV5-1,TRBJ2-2,ASSPSGTNTGELF
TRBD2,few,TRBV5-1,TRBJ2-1,ASRSGSGIPGGEQF
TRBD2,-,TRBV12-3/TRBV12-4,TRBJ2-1,ASSVRLAGVYNEQF
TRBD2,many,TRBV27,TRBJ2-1,ASSNKISILGAGVDEQF
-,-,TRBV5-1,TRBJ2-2,ASSLRQENTGELF
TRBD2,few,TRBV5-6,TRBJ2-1,ASSLAVGLAENEQF
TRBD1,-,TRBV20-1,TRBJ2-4,SASRAGGFGSIQY
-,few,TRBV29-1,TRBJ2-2,SVEDPGQGSTGELF
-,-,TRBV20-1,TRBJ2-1,SASRIGYNEQF
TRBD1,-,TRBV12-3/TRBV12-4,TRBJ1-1,ASSPIGQGITEAF
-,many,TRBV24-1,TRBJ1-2,ATSDGDGYGYT
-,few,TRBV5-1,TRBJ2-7,ASSLTAGSSYEQY
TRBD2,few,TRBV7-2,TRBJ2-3,ASSSRLAGGRDTQY
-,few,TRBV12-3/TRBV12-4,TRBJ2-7,ASSPGHPSSYEQY
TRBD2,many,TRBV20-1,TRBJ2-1,SALSGRSSYNEQF
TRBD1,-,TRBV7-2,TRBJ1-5,ASSPQGANQPQH
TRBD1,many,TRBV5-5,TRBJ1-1,ASSHRQGGMNTEAF
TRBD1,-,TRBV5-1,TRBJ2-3,ASRRDSTTDTQY
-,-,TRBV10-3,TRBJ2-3,AIGPIGTDTQY
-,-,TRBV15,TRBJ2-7,ATSRGRTVTYEQY
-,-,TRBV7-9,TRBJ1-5,ASSLYPPRNQPQH
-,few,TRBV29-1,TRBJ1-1,SVLSLEYTEAF
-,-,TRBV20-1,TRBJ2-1,SARGGGGTGRREQF
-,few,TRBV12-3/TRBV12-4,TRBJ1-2,ASSFGWTTRGGYT
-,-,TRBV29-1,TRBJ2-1,SVEGTEIYNEQF
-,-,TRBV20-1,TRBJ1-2,SARDPGGGYGYT
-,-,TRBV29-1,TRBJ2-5,SVDLAGLQETQY
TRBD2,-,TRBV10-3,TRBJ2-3,ATKGGSGASTDTQY
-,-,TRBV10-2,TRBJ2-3,ASSESQGSYTDTQY
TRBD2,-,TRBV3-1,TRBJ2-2,ASSPLAGGPNGELF
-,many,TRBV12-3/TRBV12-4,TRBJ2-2,ASSLGLANTGELF
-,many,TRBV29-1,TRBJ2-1,SVAISYGPNEQF
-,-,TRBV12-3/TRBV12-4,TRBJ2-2,ASSFGQRNTGELF